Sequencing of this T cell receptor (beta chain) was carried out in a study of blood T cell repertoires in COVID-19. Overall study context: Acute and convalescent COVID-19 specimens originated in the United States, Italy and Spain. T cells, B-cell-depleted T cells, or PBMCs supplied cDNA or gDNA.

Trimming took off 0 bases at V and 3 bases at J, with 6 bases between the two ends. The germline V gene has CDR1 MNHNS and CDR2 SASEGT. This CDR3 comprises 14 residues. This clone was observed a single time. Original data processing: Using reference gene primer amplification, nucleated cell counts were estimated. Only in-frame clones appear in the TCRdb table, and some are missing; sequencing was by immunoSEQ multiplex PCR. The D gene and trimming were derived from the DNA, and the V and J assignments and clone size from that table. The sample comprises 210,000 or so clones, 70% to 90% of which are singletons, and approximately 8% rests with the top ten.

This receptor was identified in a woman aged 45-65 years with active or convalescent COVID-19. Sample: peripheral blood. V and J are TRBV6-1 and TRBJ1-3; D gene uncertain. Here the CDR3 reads CASSEALGGNTIYF. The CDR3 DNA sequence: TGTGCCAGCAGTGAAGCGCTAGGTGGAAACACCATATATTTT.